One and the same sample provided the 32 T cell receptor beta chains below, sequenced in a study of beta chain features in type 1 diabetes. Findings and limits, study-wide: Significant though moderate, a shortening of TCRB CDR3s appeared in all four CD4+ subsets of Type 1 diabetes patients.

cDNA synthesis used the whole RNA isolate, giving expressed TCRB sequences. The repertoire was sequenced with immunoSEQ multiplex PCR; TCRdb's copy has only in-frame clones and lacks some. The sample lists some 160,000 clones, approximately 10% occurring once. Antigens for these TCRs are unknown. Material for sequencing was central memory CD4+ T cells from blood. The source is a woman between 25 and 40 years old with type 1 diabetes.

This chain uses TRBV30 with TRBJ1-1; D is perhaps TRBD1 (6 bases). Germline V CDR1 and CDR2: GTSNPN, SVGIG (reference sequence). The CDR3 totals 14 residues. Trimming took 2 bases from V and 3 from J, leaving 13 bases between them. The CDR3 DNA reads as TGTGCCTGGAGTTTACAGGGTTGGGACACTGAAGCTTTCTTT. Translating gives CAWSLQGWDTEAFF.

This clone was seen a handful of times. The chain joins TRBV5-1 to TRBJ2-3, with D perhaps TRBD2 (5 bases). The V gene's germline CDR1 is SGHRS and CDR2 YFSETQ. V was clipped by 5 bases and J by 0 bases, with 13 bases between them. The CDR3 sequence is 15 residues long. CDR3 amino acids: CASSRGSGSTDTQYF. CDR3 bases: TGCGCCAGCAGTAGAGGGAGCGGAAGCACAGATACGCAGTATTTT.

Written as DNA, the CDR3 is TGCGCCAGCAGCCAACTTCCAGGGCTTAGCACAGATACGCAGTATTTT. Amino acid sequence: CASSQLPGLSTDTQYF. The V and J genes are TRBV4-1 and TRBJ2-3; perhaps TRBD1 as D (5 bases). This CDR3 has 16 amino acids. Germline CDR1 and CDR2: MGHRA and YSYEKL. Trimming took off 2 bases at V and 0 bases at J, with 12 bases between the two ends.

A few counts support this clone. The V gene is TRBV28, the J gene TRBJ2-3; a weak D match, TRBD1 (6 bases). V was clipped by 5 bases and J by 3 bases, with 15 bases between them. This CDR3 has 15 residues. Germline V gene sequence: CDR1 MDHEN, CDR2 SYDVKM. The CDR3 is CASSDPGQITDTQYF. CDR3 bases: TGTGCCAGCAGTGATCCGGGACAAATAACAGATACGCAGTATTTT.

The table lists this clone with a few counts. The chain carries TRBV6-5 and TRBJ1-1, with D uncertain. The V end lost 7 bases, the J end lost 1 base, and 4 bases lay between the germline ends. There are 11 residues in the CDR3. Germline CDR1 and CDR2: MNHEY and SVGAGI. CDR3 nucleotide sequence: TGTGCCAGCAAAGCGAACACTGAAGCTTTCTTT. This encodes CASKANTEAFF.

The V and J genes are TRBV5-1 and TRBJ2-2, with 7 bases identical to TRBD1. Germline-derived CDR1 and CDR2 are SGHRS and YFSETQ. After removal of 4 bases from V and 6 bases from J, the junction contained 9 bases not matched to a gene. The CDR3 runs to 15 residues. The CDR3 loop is CASSRDSLGAGELFF. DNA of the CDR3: TGCGCCAGCAGCCGGGACAGCTTGGGCGCCGGGGAGCTGTTTTTT. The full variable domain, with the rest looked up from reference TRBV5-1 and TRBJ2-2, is KAGVTQTPRYLIKTRGQQVTLSCSPISGHRSVSWYQQTPGQGLQFLFEYFSETQRNKGNFPGRFSGRQFSNSRSEMNVSTLELGDSALYLCASSRDSLGAGELFFGEGSRLTVL.

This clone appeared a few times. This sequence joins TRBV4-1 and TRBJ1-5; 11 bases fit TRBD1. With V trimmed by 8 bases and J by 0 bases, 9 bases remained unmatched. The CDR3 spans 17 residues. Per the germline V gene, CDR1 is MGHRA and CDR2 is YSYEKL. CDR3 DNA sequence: TGCGCCAGCTCCGGACAGGGGGCCCGTTATAGCAATCAGCCCCAGCATTTT. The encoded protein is CASSGQGARYSNQPQHF.

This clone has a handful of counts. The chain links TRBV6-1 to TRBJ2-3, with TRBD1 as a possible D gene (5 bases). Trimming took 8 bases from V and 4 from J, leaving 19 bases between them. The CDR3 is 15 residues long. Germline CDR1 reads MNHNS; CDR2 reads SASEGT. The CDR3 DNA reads TGTGCCAGCCACACAACAGGTTCAAGAGCAGATACGCAGTATTTT. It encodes CASHTTGSRADTQYF.

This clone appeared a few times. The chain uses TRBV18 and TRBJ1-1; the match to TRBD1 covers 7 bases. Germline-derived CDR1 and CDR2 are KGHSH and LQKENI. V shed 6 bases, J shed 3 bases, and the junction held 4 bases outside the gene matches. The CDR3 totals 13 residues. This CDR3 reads CASSGTDDTEAFF. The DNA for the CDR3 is TGTGCCAGCTCGGGGACAGACGACACTGAAGCTTTCTTT.

Here the CDR3 DNA reads TGCAGCGTTTCAAAAGGACAGCAAGAGACCCAGTACTTC. It encodes CSVSKGQQETQYF. The V and J genes are TRBV29-1 and TRBJ2-5; perhaps TRBD1 as D (6 bases). In germline, CDR1 is SQVTM, CDR2 ANQGSEA. The CDR3 is 13 amino acids. The V and J ends lost 5 bases and 2 bases respectively, with 12 bases between them.

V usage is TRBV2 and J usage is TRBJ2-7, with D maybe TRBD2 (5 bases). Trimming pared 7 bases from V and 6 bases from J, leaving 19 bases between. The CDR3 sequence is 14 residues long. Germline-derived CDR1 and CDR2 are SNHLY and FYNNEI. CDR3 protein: CASNLVTSESEQYF. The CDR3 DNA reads TGTGCCAGCAACCTCGTAACTAGTGAGAGCGAGCAGTACTTC.

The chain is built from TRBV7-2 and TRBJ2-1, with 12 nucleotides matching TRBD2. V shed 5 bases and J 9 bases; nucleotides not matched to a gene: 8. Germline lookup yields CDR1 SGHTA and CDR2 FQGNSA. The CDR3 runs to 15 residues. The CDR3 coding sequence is TGTGCCAGCAGCCCCTGGACTAGCGGGACCGGTGAGCAGTTCTTC. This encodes CASSPWTSGTGEQFF.

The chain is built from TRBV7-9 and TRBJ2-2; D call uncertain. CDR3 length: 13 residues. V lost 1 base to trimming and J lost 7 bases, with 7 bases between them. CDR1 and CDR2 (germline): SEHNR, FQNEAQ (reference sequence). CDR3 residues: CASSLESGGELFF. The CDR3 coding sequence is TGTGCCAGCAGCTTAGAGTCAGGCGGGGAGCTGTTTTTT. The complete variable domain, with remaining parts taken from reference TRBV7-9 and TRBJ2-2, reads DTGVSQNPRHKITKRGQNVTFRCDPISEHNRLYWYRQTLGQGPEFLTYFQNEAQLEKSRLLSDRFSAERPKGSFSTLEIQRTEQGDSAMYLCASSLESGGELFFGEGSRLTVL.

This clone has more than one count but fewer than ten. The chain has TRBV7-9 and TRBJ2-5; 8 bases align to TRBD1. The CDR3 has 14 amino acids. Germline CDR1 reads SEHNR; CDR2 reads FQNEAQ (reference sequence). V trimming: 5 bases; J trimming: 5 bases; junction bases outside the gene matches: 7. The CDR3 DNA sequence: TGTGCCAGCAGCCGGGACAGGTTGAGGGAGACCCAGTACTTC. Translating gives CASSRDRLRETQYF.

Here the CDR3 DNA reads TGTGCCAGCAGTGCTTCTTCTTGGGGGACTACACTCTCCTACGAGCAGTACTTC. This gives the protein CASSASSWGTTLSYEQYF. V usage is TRBV6-1 and J usage is TRBJ2-7, with 7 bases lining up with TRBD2. This CDR3 has 18 amino acids. The junction had 15 bases not matched to a gene; V was cut back by 4 bases and J by 0 bases. The germline CDR1 and CDR2 sequences are MNHNS and SASEGT.

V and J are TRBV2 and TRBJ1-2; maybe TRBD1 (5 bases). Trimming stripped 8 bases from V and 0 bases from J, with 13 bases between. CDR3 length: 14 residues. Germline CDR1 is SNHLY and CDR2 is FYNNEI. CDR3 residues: CASGRGNTNYGYTF. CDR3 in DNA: TGTGCCAGCGGAAGGGGTAACACTAACTATGGCTACACCTTC.

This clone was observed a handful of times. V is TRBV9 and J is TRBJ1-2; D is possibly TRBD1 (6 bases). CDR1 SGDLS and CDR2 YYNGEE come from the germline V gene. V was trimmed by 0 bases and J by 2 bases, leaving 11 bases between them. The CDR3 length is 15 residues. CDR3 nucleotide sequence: TGTGCCAGCAGCGTAGGGGGACACCCAAACTATGGCTACACCTTC. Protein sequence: CASSVGGHPNYGYTF.

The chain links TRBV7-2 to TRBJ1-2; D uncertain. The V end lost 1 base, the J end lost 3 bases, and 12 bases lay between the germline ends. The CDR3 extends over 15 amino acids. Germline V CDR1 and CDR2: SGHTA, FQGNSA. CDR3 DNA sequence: TGTGCCAGCAGCTTAGGACAAGGCTCCGACTATGGCTACACCTTC. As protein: CASSLGQGSDYGYTF. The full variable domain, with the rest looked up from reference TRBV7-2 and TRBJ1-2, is GAGVSQSPSNKVTEKGKDVELRCDPISGHTALYWYRQSLGQGLEFLIYFQGNSAPDKSGLPSDRFSAERTGGSVSTLTIQRTQQEDSAVYLCASSLGQGSDYGYTFGSGTRLTVV.

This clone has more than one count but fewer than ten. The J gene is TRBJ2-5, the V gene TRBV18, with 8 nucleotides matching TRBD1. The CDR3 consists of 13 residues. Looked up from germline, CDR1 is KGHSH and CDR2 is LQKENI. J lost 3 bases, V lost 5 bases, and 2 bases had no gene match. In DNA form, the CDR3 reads TGTGCCAGCTCATTACAGGGGGAAGAGACCCAGTACTTC. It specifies CASSLQGEETQYF.

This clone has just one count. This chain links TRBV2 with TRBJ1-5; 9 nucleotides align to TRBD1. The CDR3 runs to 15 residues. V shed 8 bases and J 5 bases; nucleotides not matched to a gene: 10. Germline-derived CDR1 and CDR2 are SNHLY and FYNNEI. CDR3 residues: CASSRQGGSYQPQHF. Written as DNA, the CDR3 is TGTGCCAGCTCCAGACAGGGGGGTTCGTATCAGCCCCAGCATTTT.

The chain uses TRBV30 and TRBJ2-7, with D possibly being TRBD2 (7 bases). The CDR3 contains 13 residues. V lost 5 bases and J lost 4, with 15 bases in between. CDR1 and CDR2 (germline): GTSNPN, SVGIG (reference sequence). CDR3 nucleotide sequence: TGTGCCTGGTGCAGGGAGGGGGGATACGAGCAGTACTTC. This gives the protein CAWCREGGYEQYF.

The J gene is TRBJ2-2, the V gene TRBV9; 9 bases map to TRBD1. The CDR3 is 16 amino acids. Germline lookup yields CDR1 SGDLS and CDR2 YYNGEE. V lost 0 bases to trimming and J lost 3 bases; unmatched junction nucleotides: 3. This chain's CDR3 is CASSVVGTGYTGELFF. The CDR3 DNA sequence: TGTGCCAGCAGCGTAGTGGGGACAGGGTACACCGGGGAGCTGTTTTTT.

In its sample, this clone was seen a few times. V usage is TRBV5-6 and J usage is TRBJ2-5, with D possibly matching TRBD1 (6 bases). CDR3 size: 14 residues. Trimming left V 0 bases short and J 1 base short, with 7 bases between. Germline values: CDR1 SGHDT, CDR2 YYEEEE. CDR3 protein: CASSLEGVQETQYF. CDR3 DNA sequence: TGTGCCAGCAGCTTGGAGGGGGTCCAAGAGACCCAGTACTTC.

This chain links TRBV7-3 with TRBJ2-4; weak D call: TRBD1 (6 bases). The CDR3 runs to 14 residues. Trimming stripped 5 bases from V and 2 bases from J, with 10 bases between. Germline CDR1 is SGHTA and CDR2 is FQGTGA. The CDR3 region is CASSVDRSKNIQYF. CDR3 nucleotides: TGTGCCAGCAGCGTGGACAGATCCAAAAACATTCAGTACTTC.

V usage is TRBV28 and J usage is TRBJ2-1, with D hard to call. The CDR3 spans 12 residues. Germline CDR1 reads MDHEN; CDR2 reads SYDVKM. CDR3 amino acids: CATRQEYNEQFF. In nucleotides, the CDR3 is TGTGCTACCCGGCAGGAATACAATGAGCAGTTCTTC. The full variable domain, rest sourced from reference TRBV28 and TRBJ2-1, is DVKVTQSSRYLVKRTGEKVFLECVQDMDHENMFWYRQDPGLGLRLIYFSYDVKMKEKGDIPEGYSVSREKKERFSLILESASTNQTSMYLCATRQEYNEQFFGPGTRLTVL.

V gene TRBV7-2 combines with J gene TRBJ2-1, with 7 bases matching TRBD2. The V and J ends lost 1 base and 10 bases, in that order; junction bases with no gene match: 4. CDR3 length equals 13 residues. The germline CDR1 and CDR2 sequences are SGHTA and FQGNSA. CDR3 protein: CASSLGPGREQFF. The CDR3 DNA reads TGTGCCAGCAGCTTAGGTCCCGGGAGGGAGCAGTTCTTC.

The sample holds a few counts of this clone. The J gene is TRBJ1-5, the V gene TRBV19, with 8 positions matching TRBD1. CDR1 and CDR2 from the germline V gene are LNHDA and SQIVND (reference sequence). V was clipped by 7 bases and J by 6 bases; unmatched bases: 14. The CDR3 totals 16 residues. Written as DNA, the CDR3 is TGTGCCAGTACCCTACTTGGGACAGGTCCTGGTCAGCCCCAGCATTTT. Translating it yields CASTLLGTGPGQPQHF.

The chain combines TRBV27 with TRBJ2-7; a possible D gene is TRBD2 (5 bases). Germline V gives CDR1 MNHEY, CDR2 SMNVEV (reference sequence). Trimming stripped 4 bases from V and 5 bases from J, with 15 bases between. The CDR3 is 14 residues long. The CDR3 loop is CASSSRTGRDEQYF. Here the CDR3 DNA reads TGTGCCAGCAGTTCGAGGACTGGAAGGGACGAGCAGTACTTC.

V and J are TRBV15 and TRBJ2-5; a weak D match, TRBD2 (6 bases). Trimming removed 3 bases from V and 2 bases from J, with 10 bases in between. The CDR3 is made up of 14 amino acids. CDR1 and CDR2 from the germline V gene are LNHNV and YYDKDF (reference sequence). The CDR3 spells CATSSGSLQETQYF. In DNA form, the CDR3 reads TGTGCCACCAGCAGCGGGAGCCTTCAAGAGACCCAGTACTTC. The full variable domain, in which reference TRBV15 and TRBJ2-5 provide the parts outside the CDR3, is DAMVIQNPRYQVTQFGKPVTLSCSQTLNHNVMYWYQQKSSQAPKLLFHYYDKDFNNEADTPDNFQSRRPNTSFCFLDIRSPGLGDTAMYLCATSSGSLQETQYFGPGTRLLVL.

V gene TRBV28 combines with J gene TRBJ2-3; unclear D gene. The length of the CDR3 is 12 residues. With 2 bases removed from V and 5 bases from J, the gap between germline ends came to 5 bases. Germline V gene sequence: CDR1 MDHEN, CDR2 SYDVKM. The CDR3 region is CASSLVRDTQYF. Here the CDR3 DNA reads TGTGCCAGCAGTTTAGTGCGAGATACGCAGTATTTT.

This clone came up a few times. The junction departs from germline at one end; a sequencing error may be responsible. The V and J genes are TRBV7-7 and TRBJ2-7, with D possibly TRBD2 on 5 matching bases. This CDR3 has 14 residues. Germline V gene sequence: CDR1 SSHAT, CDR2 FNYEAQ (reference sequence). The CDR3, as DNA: TGTGCTAGCAGCCCCTCTGAGGGCTCCTACGAGCAGTACTTC. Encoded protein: CASSPSEGSYEQYF.

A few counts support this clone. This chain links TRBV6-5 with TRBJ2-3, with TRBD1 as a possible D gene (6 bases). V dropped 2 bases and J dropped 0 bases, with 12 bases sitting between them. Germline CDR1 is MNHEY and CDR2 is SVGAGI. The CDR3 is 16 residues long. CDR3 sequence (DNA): TGTGCCAGCAGTTACAGCGGACAGACGAGCACAGATACGCAGTATTTT. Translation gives CASSYSGQTSTDTQYF.